Listed here are 5 T cell receptor beta chains from one sample, sequenced in a study of T cells in Graves' hyperthyroidism and ophthalmopathy. Amplification yielded TCR beta CDR3 regions, with RNA transcripts as the source. HTBI primers were employed in a first-round RT-PCR of the TCR CDR3. TCRdb recomputed calls from the multiplex PCR reads with MiXCR, one row per CDR3 protein. This table holds a few hundred thousand distinct CDR3 sequences, 14% found once. Sequenced: blood. These receptors came from a woman between 40 and 55 years old with Graves' hyperthyroidism.

This clonotype showed up many times. The rearrangement uses TRBV27 and TRBJ2-1; the match to TRBD2 covers 10 bases. There are 18 residues in the CDR3. Germline values: CDR1 MNHEY, CDR2 SMNVEV (reference sequence). With V trimmed by 5 bases and J by 6 bases, 16 bases remained unmatched. Written as DNA, the CDR3 is TGTGCCAGCAGTCCCCGTGGTAGCGGGAGGCGGGGTGGCAATGAGCAGTTCTTC. Amino acids: CASSPRGSGRRGGNEQFF.

There are many counts of this clonotype. At one end, the junction sequence differs from germline, possibly due to a read error. V and J are TRBV12-3 or TRBV12-4 and TRBJ1-2; D possibly corresponds to TRBD1 (5 bases). The CDR3 extends over 13 amino acids. Written as DNA, the CDR3 is TGCGCCAGCAGCTTCGACAGTAACTATGGCTACACCTTC. Amino acids: CASSFDSNYGYTF.

The V and J genes are TRBV19 and TRBJ1-1, with a weak D call TRBD1 (6 bases). This CDR3 spans 14 amino acids. V lost 4 bases, J lost 1 base, and 10 bases lay in between. Germline loops: CDR1 LNHDA, CDR2 SQIVND (reference sequence). The CDR3 coding sequence is TGTGCCAGTAGTAAGGGACAACGGAACACTGAAGCTTTCTTT. Its translation: CASSKGQRNTEAFF.

This sequence joins TRBV2 and TRBJ2-7, with TRBD2 matching 9 bases. Germline CDR1 and CDR2: SNHLY and FYNNEI. V dropped 10 bases and J dropped 5; count of bases not matched to a gene: 9. This CDR3 has 13 residues. DNA of the CDR3: TGTGCCACCATCCAGGCTAGCGGGGACGAGCAGTACTTC. Amino acids: CATIQASGDEQYF.

This clonotype appeared a few times. This chain links TRBV19 with TRBJ2-7, with TRBD2 matching 9 bases. J was trimmed by 4 bases and V by 4 bases; bases with no gene match: 5. Germline V gives CDR1 LNHDA, CDR2 SQIVND (reference sequence). There are 14 residues in the CDR3. CDR3 loop: CASSKSGRMYEQYF. The DNA for the CDR3 is TGTGCCAGTAGTAAGAGCGGGAGGATGTACGAGCAGTACTTC.